This TCR beta chain was profiled in a study of human T cells and chemical hapten exposure (dated by TCRdb to about 2021). Broadly, across the study: For sensitization, 2% DPC in acetone was applied to a roughly 2 cm by roughly 2 cm area of upper inner arm skin. Patients additionally received weekly therapeutic DPC doses to the scalp throughout the roughly 25-week study period. About 27 alopecia patients gave blood for TCR sequencing at one to four time points (pre-sensitization, 2, 6 and 24 weeks). Most of the patients in the cohort were female, and the cohort covered alopecia areata with under or over 50% scalp involvement, alopecia totalis and alopecia universalis. The libraries were sequenced as a pool, and the TCR yield per sample differed mostly because of small variations in library volumes within the pool. Patch testing was performed on the upper back with Finn chambers containing 0.01% DPC, and the patch tests were scored after 6 days according to International Contact Dermatitis Research Group standards. This study followed changes in the peripheral blood TCR repertoire in vivo during primary and secondary sensitization of alopecia patients to the hapten diphenylcyclopropenone (DPC). Blood samples were taken from patients before sensitization (week 0) and then at 2, 6 and about 24 weeks after DPC sensitization.

Points the paper makes about the study in general: Compared with pre-sensitization or healthy control sets, expanded TCRs formed significantly more large CDR3 similarity clusters, which is consistent with antigen-driven responses. The number of TCRs above 1 in 1000 frequency did not change with DPC sensitization; there was no evidence of global repertoire structure alterations. Patch test score correlated positively with the number of PT1 expanded TCRs, reaching significance at thresholds 8, 16 and 32 but not at 4. After repeated subsampling, the strength of the expansion versus patch-test correlation and the threshold at which it became significant changed. Because every patient had alopecia, a presumed autoimmune disease, the patients' immune response might differ from that of healthy individuals.

About this clonotype: Its antigen is currently not known. The record has no base qualities; no much larger clone is one base away.

Library method: RACE. TCRdb names NextSeq 500 as the instrument used. Library preparation attached unique molecular identifiers to individual cDNA molecules for quantitative, reproducible TCR counting. Each blood RNA sample was used to sequence both TCR alpha and TCR beta chains. In the paper's pipeline: A median of about 100,000 TCRs per sample was observed, with a range of about 20,000 to 690,600. The Decombinator software suite was used to annotate V, J and CDR3 in the TCR reads. For the PS versus PT1 abundance plots, all samples were subsampled to the same number of TCRs (28,000). TCRs were defined as expanded if absent before sensitization and observed at least eight times at the 2-week time point. TCRdb cleaned the public reads at Q25 with fastp, built clones with MiXCR and kept in-frame beta chains. Here each entry gathers all rows of one CDR3 protein and keeps the most common genes and DNA. For this entry, the V and J calls and clone size follow TCRdb and not the study's own pipeline. The sample includes some 54,000 distinct CDR3 sequences, with about 10% observed a single time. Approximately 1.6% of the sample comes from the top ten.

Its CDR3 holds 13 amino acids, cysteine through phenylalanine. The CDR3 DNA has 39 bases and is translated from base 1. The junction shows trimming of 7 bases on V and 7 bases on J, and the gene matches do not reach 1 base of it. Looking up the germline V gene yields CDR1 MDHEN and CDR2 SYDVKM. This sample's time point label indicates: patch test 2, 6 weeks after DPC sensitization. The meaning of the sample's treatment or condition label: therapeutic diphenylcyclopropenone sensitization with weekly scalp DPC. At every patch-test visit, the blood draw took place before the patch test was put on. Eligible patients were aged 18 to 70, diagnosed with alopecia, deemed suitable for DPC therapy, and excluded if pregnant. Total RNA was extracted from unfractionated whole blood that had been collected in Tempus Blood RNA tubes.

Recombination linked TRBV28 to TRBJ1-6; TRBD1 matches 10 bases in the middle. Sequencing was performed on whole blood, taken in connection with sensitization to the hapten diphenylcyclopropenone (DPC). The TCR originated in a woman in her fifties or sixties with alopecia areata. Some clones in this sample may be carry-over from other donors' samples. The CDR3 sequence is CASMGQGNSPLHF. The nucleotides are TGTGCCAGCATGGGACAGGGGAATTCACCCCTCCACTTT.